This T cell receptor (beta chain) emerged from a study of CD8 T cells in Susac syndrome (dated by TCRdb to about 2019). Regarding the research as a whole: The study used repertoire sequencing to test whether antigen drove CD8+ T cell activation and differentiation in Susac syndrome. Study-wide findings and limitations: The TCR sequencing and HLA analysis was acknowledged to have included a relatively small number of individuals.

Peripheral blood CD8+ and CD4+ T cells from healthy donors, Susac syndrome patients and multiple sclerosis patients were profiled by high-throughput TCR beta sequencing. The multiple sclerosis controls were treatment-naive patients who had stable or active relapsing-remitting disease and met the revised McDonald criteria. Bulk CD8+ and CD4+ T cells were purified by magnetic negative isolation, whereas CD8+ TEMRA cells were enriched by FACS. Blood was drawn into EDTA tubes, processed within 24 hours, and PBMCs were isolated by density gradient centrifugation. PBMCs intended for TCR sequencing were cryopreserved in liquid nitrogen and thawed later in a water bath at 37 degrees C. A purity of at least 90% was achieved for sorted or isolated CD4+, CD8+ and CD8+ TEMRA cells. RNA was extracted using the RNeasy kit, and about 0.5 to 1 ug of the RNA was reverse transcribed with random hexamers. The immunoSEQ multiplex PCR assay, covering 54 Vbeta and 13 Jbeta segments, was used to amplify TCR beta CDR3 regions. To correct PCR amplification bias, a synthetic template baseline was used for both primer optimization and computational correction. Processing in the source paper ran as follows. Reads were annotated to V, D and J genes per IMGT and analyzed with immunoSEQ Analyzer, keeping only productive sequences. To calculate clonality, Shannon entropy was normalized by log2 of the number of productive unique sequences and then subtracted from one. For each patient and control, public and private clones were evaluated within the 100 most prevalent clones. A clone was defined as Susac-specific if it was absent from the healthy and MS cohorts, from some 1,100 published viral clones and from other ImmuneACCESS disease sequences. TCRdb's own reprocessing of the public reads used fastp at Q25 and MiXCR and kept productive beta chains. Rows are combined by CDR3 protein, so each entry shows the most common genes and DNA. TCRdb's processing, not the authors' own work, is the source of the V and J calls. This sample gives around 300,000 distinct CDR3 sequences in total; 92% of them show up just once. Together, the top ten hold 0.065% of the sample.

Comment on this clonotype: Its antigen specificity is not known. Per-nucleotide qualities are absent, and no much larger clonotype sits a single base away.

Compared with germline, V lacks 3 bases and J lacks 9 bases; bases without a gene match: 10. Based on the germline V gene (reference sequence), the CDR1 and CDR2 sequences are SGHNT and YYREEE. The CDR3 spans 16 residues, from the cysteine through the phenylalanine. The only DNA kept is the CDR3, 48 bases in frame from the first base. Rearrangement joined TRBV5-4 to TRBJ2-1; 12 junctional bases match TRBD2. The TCR comes from a human donor with multiple sclerosis. Material: CD4+ T cells from PBMCs. The encoded CDR3 is CASSSRLAGALGEQFF. The DNA sequence is TGTGCCAGCAGCTCTAGACTAGCGGGAGCGCTTGGTGAGCAGTTCTTC.